These 24 T cell receptor beta chains came from one sample sequenced in a study of blood T cell repertoires in COVID-19. TCRdb's copy holds only in-frame clones and misses some; the assay was immunoSEQ multiplex PCR. The data contain 150,000 to 200,000 clones, more than 75% of them singletons. Specimen: PBMCs or T cells enriched from blood (not recorded which). These TCRs come from a woman aged 45-60 years with acute COVID-19.

This chain joins TRBV4-1 and TRBJ2-3; D call uncertain. The CDR3 consists of 15 residues. Per the germline V gene, CDR1 is MGHRA and CDR2 is YSYEKL. Trimming removed 0 bases from V and 0 bases from J, with 7 bases in between. CDR3: CASSQELASTDTQYF. The CDR3 region has the DNA TGCGCCAGCAGCCAAGAGTTGGCAAGCACAGATACGCAGTATTTT.

The V gene is TRBV7-2, the J gene TRBJ1-2, with 10 bases aligning to TRBD1. V shed 5 bases, J shed 4 bases, and the junction held 4 bases outside the gene matches. The CDR3 length is 14 residues. Germline CDR1 is SGHTA and CDR2 is FQGNSA. The CDR3 spells CASSPGTGAYGYTF. CDR3 DNA: TGTGCCAGCAGCCCTGGGACAGGGGCCTATGGCTACACCTTC.

CDR3 DNA sequence: TGTGCCAGCAGCCCGACAGGGGGTCAGCCCCAGCATTTT. Translating gives CASSPTGGQPQHF. This chain connects TRBV6-4 to TRBJ1-5; 9 nucleotides match TRBD1. This CDR3 has 13 residues. V lost 6 bases and J lost 6; bases outside the gene matches: 3. Looked up from germline, CDR1 is MRHNA and CDR2 is SNTAGT.

The chain employs TRBV24-1 and TRBJ2-2; no definite D call. The CDR3 has 16 residues. V was pared by 0 bases and J by 2 bases, with 9 bases between. The V gene's germline CDR1 is KGHDR and CDR2 SFDVKD. CDR3 amino acids: CATSDLGSLNTGELFF. In DNA, the CDR3 is TGTGCCACCAGTGATTTGGGCAGTTTAAACACCGGGGAGCTGTTTTTT.

The V call is TRBV28, the J call TRBJ2-3; tentatively, D is TRBD2 (6 bases). CDR1 MDHEN and CDR2 SYDVKM come from the germline V gene. Trimming pared 5 bases from V and 2 bases from J, leaving 14 bases between. This CDR3 spans 15 amino acids. The CDR3 sequence is CASSTGTGDTDTQYF. CDR3 bases: TGTGCCAGCAGTACCGGGACGGGGGACACAGATACGCAGTATTTT. Full variable domain (missing parts from reference TRBV28 and TRBJ2-3): DVKVTQSSRYLVKRTGEKVFLECVQDMDHENMFWYRQDPGLGLRLIYFSYDVKMKEKGDIPEGYSVSREKKERFSLILESASTNQTSMYLCASSTGTGDTDTQYFGPGTRLTVL.

This clone has more than one count but fewer than ten. The V gene is TRBV5-1, the J gene TRBJ1-1, with 7 bases that match TRBD1. The CDR3 length is 15 residues. Germline V lookup: CDR1 SGHRS, CDR2 YFSETQ. The trim removed 4 bases at V and 2 bases at J, leaving 8 bases unmatched. The CDR3 region is CASSPEGQKNTEAFF. The CDR3, as DNA: TGCGCCAGCAGCCCGGAGGGACAGAAAAACACTGAAGCTTTCTTT.

To note about this clone: At one end, the junction sequence differs from germline, possibly due to a read error. The genes are TRBV7-7 and TRBJ1-4; the D gene is possibly TRBD1 (6 bases). This CDR3 contains 13 residues. The V gene's germline CDR1 is SSHAT and CDR2 FNYEAQ (reference sequence). This CDR3 reads CASSFGQHEKLFF. CDR3 nucleotides: TGTGCTAGCAGCTTCGGACAGCATGAAAAACTGTTTTTT.

As for this clone: An end of the junction differs from the germline gene, which may be a read error. The chain has TRBV27 and TRBJ1-2; possible D gene TRBD1, 6 bases. This CDR3 comprises 14 residues. The germline gives CDR1 MNHEY, CDR2 SMNVEV (reference sequence). The CDR3 DNA sequence: TGTGCCAGCAGTTCAGCGGGGGCCGACTATGGTTACACCTTC. Translated: CASSSAGADYGYTF.

The chain couples TRBV6-4 to TRBJ2-3; D is possibly TRBD2 (6 bases). This CDR3 is built from 15 residues. V lost 6 bases to trimming and J lost 3 bases, with 16 bases between them. Germline V CDR1 and CDR2: MRHNA, SNTAGT. In nucleotides, the CDR3 is TGTGCCAGCAGGCGTATAGGACTATCTACAGATACGCAGTATTTT. It yields the protein CASRRIGLSTDTQYF.

This clone was detected once. Sequence at one end of the junction differs from germline and may be a read error. The V and J genes are TRBV28 and TRBJ1-3; D unclear. CDR1 is MDHEN, CDR2 SYDVKM, per germline. This CDR3 is built from 15 residues. This chain's CDR3 is CATSRVGSSGNTIYF. The DNA for the CDR3 is TGTGCCACCAGTAGGGTGGGGAGCTCTGGAAACACCATATATTTT.

The CDR3 DNA follows: TGTGCCAGCAGCTTAGGGGCGATGGGCGGGTACACAGATACGCAGTATTTT. This encodes CASSLGAMGGYTDTQYF. The chain links TRBV7-2 to TRBJ2-3, with D possibly TRBD2 on 5 matching bases. V was cut by 1 base and J by 2 bases, with 16 bases left in between. CDR1 is SGHTA, CDR2 FQGNSA, per germline. CDR3 length: 17 residues.

The CDR3 DNA reads TGTGCCAGCAGCCCCACGACAGGAAATCAGCCCCAGCATTTT. Its protein is CASSPTTGNQPQHF. The J gene is TRBJ1-5, the V gene TRBV28, with D maybe TRBD1 (6 bases). V lost 6 bases to trimming and J lost 4 bases, with 13 bases between them. The germline V gene has CDR1 MDHEN and CDR2 SYDVKM. This CDR3 contains 14 residues. Using reference TRBV28 and TRBJ1-5 for the parts outside the CDR3, the full variable domain is DVKVTQSSRYLVKRTGEKVFLECVQDMDHENMFWYRQDPGLGLRLIYFSYDVKMKEKGDIPEGYSVSREKKERFSLILESASTNQTSMYLCASSPTTGNQPQHFGDGTRLSIL.

This clone was recorded a few times. The CDR3 DNA is TGTGCCAGCAGCTTGACAGGGGATAATTCACCCCTCCACTTT. It is translated as CASSLTGDNSPLHF. The chain links TRBV13 to TRBJ1-6; TRBD1 matches 8 bases. CDR3 length: 14 residues. In germline, CDR1 is PRHDT, CDR2 FYEKMQ (reference sequence). The V segment lost 3 bases and the J segment 5 bases; nucleotides outside the gene matches: 0. Supplemented by reference TRBV13 and TRBJ1-6, the full variable domain reads AAGVIQSPRHLIKEKRETATLKCYPIPRHDTVYWYQQGPGQDPQFLISFYEKMQSDKGSIPDRFSAQQFSDYHSELNMSSLELGDSALYFCASSLTGDNSPLHFGNGTRLTVT.

The chain uses TRBV5-4 and TRBJ2-3; 9 bases match TRBD2. Germline V gene sequence: CDR1 SGHNT, CDR2 YYREEE (reference sequence). The junction had 8 bases not matched to a gene; V was cut back by 1 base and J by 8 bases. This CDR3 has 15 amino acids. DNA for the CDR3: TGTGCCAGCAGCTTGCGGGCGGGGGGGCTAGGTACGCAGTATTTT. Amino acid sequence: CASSLRAGGLGTQYF.

This clone was detected once. The CDR3 DNA reads as TGTGCCAGCAGCGAGCACTTGAACACTGAAGCTTTCTTT. Residues: CASSEHLNTEAFF. The chain recombines TRBV9 with TRBJ1-1; D call uncertain. Germline V lookup: CDR1 SGDLS, CDR2 YYNGEE. Trimming took off 3 bases at V and 0 bases at J, with 6 bases between the two ends. The CDR3 runs to 13 residues. The full variable domain, in which reference TRBV9 and TRBJ1-1 provide the parts outside the CDR3, is DSGVTQTPKHLITATGQRVTLRCSPRSGDLSVYWYQQSLDQGLQFLIQYYNGEERAKGNILERFSAQQFPDLHSELNLSSLELGDSALYFCASSEHLNTEAFFGQGTRLTVV.

The V and J genes are TRBV5-1 and TRBJ2-5, with a tentative D call TRBD2 (5 bases). Trimming removed 0 bases from V and 2 bases from J, with 14 bases in between. CDR3 length: 16 residues. CDR1 SGHRS and CDR2 YFSETQ come from the germline V gene. DNA for the CDR3: TGCGCCAGCAGCTTGGAGATGGCTAGCCGGCAAGAGACCCAGTACTTC. Protein: CASSLEMASRQETQYF.

This clone was picked up one time. This chain connects TRBV2 to TRBJ2-2; D is possibly TRBD2 (5 bases). V was cut by 6 bases and J by 4 bases, with 15 bases left in between. Germline V CDR1 and CDR2: SNHLY, FYNNEI. This CDR3 comprises 15 residues. CDR3 residues: CASRSERGSTGELFF. The CDR3 nucleotides read TGTGCCAGCAGGTCCGAGCGCGGGTCCACCGGGGAGCTGTTTTTT.

The chain combines TRBV11-2 with TRBJ1-2; 9 bases match TRBD1. There are 13 residues in the CDR3. The junction had 8 bases not matched to a gene; V was cut back by 7 bases and J by 8 bases. The germline CDR1 and CDR2 sequences are SGHAT and FQNNGV. CDR3 DNA sequence: TGTGCCAGCAAGGGGGACAGGGTGCAGGGCTACACCTTC. As protein: CASKGDRVQGYTF.

The chain joins TRBV24-1 to TRBJ1-2; D is possibly TRBD1 (5 bases). V shed 12 bases and J shed 4 bases, with 14 bases lying between them. The CDR3 length is 12 residues. CDR1 and CDR2 from the germline V gene are KGHDR and SFDVKD. DNA for the CDR3: TGTGCCGCGGGGCAGGAGGCCTATGGCTACACCTTC. Amino acid sequence: CAAGQEAYGYTF.

V and J are TRBV19 and TRBJ2-5, with D possibly being TRBD1 (6 bases). The V gene's germline CDR1 is LNHDA and CDR2 SQIVND (reference sequence). Trimming took 7 bases from V and 2 from J, leaving 17 bases between them. The CDR3 length is 15 residues. The CDR3 DNA reads TGTGCCAGTATGGGTCAGGGGTCAGGTCAAGAGACCCAGTACTTC. It yields the protein CASMGQGSGQETQYF. Drawing the rest from reference TRBV19 and TRBJ2-5, the complete variable domain is DGGITQSPKYLFRKEGQNVTLSCEQNLNHDAMYWYRQDPGQGLRLIYYSQIVNDFQKGDIAEGYSVSREKKESFPLTVTSAQKNPTAFYLCASMGQGSGQETQYFGPGTRLLVL.

This clone appeared a single time. The V gene is TRBV28, the J gene TRBJ1-2, with D tentatively TRBD1 (5 bases). Trimming pared 2 bases from V and 8 bases from J, leaving 9 bases between. This CDR3 has 12 residues. Germline assignment: CDR1 MDHEN and CDR2 SYDVKM. This CDR3 is CASSLVGGGYTF. CDR3 in DNA: TGTGCCAGCAGTTTAGTGGGGGGAGGCTACACCTTC.

This chain links TRBV4-3 with TRBJ2-2; D not certain. Trimming shortened V by 2 bases and J by 1 base, and 8 bases separated the two germline ends. The germline V gene encodes CDR1 LGHNA and CDR2 YSLEER. CDR3 length equals 15 residues. CDR3 loop: CASSQKQENTGELFF. The CDR3 DNA follows: TGCGCCAGCAGCCAAAAGCAGGAGAACACCGGGGAGCTGTTTTTT.

This rearrangement joins TRBV19 to TRBJ1-4; D remains unclear. The germline V gene has CDR1 LNHDA and CDR2 SQIVND (reference sequence). This CDR3 region has 18 residues. V was clipped by 10 bases and J by 3 bases, with 27 bases between them. The CDR3: CATAVEGSAHRANEKLFF. The DNA of the CDR3 is TGTGCCACCGCGGTGGAGGGCTCTGCCCATAGGGCTAATGAAAAACTGTTTTTT.

The chain has TRBV7-8 and TRBJ1-3, with a weak D call TRBD1 (5 bases). The CDR3 has 15 amino acids. Trimming took off 6 bases at V and 8 bases at J, with 20 bases between the two ends. Germline V CDR1 and CDR2: SGHVS, FQNEAQ. For the CDR3, the DNA is TGTGCCAGCAGTTTCACGGGGGAAAGGTTATACACCATATATTTT. This encodes CASSFTGERLYTIYF.